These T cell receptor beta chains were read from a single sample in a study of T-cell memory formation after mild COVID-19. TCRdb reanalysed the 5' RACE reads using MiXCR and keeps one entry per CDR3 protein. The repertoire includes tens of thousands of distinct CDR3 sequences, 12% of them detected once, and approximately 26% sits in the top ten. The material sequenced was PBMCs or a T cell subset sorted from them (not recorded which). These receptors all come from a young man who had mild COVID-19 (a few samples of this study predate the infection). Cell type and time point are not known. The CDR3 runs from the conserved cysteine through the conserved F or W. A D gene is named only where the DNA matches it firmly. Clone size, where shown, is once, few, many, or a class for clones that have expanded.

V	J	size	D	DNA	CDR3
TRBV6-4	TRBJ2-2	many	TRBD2	TGTGCCAGCAGTGAGCGGGGGGGCGACACCGGGGAGCTGTTTTTT	CASSERGGDTGELFF
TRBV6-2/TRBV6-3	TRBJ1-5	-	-	TGTGCCAGCAGTTTAAACAGTTACCATCAGCCCCAGCATTTT	CASSLNSYHQPQHF
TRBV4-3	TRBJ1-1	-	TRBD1	TGCGCCAGCAGCCTCCGGACAGGGGACACTGAAGCTTTCTTT	CASSLRTGDTEAFF
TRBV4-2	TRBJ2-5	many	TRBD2	TGTGCCAGCAGCCAAGAACTAGCGGGGGGAGTTGAAGAGACCCAGTACTTC	CASSQELAGGVEETQYF
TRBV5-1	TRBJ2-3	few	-	TGCGCCAGCAGCTTGGCGTGGGGGAGAGGGGATTTCGCAGATACGCAGTATTTT	CASSLAWGRGDFADTQYF
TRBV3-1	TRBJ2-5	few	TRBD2	TGTGCCAGCAGCCTTAGCGGGACACGAGAGACCCAGTACTTC	CASSLSGTRETQYF
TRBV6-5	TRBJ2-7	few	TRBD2	TGTGCCAGCAGTTATTGGGGGGGAGCCTACGAGCAGTACTTC	CASSYWGGAYEQYF
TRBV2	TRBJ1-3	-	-	TGTGCCAGCAGTGATCCCTCCCCCGGAAACACCATATATTTT	CASSDPSPGNTIYF
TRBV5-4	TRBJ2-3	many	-	TGTGCCAGCAAATCTTCCACAGATACGCAGTATTTT	CASKSSTDTQYF
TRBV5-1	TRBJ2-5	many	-	TGCGCCAGCAGACGAGTAACCACATTCCAAGAGACCCAGTACTTC	CASRRVTTFQETQYF
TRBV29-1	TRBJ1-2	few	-	TGCAGCGTTCCCCCCTTATCATCGGCGACTGCCCACTATGGCTACACCTTC	CSVPPLSSATAHYGYTF
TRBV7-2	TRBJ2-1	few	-	TGTGCCAGCAGCCCTCGTGGGGGGGGCGGGCGCAGGAATGAGCAGTTCTTC	CASSPRGGGGRRNEQFF
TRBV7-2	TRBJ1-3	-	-	TGTGCCAGCAGCTTAGGTGCCGCATCTGGAAACACCATATATTTT	CASSLGAASGNTIYF
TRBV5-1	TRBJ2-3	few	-	TGCGCCAGCAGCTTGGATTCCCAGGATACGCAGTATTTT	CASSLDSQDTQYF
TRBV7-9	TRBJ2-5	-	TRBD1	TGTGCCGCAAGGACAGGAGAGACCCAGTACTTC	CAARTGETQYF
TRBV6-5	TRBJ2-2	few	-	TGTGCCAGCAGCCCACGGGTCGCCGGGGAGCTGTTTTTT	CASSPRVAGELFF
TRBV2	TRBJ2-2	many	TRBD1	TGTGCCAGTTCGCGACAGGGGCCAAGGGTCGGGGAGCTGTTTTTT	CASSRQGPRVGELFF
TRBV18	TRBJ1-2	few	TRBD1	TGTGCCAGCTCCTCGACCGGGACAGGGTCTGGCTACACCTTC	CASSSTGTGSGYTF
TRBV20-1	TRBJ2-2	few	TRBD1	TGCAGTGCTAGAGATGTACCGGGACAGGGGGCAGCCGGGGAGCTGTTTTTT	CSARDVPGQGAAGELFF
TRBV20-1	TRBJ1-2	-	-	TGCAGTGCTAGAGGCCCCCTGCTGACTAACTATGGCTACACCTTC	CSARGPLLTNYGYTF
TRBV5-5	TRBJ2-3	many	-	TGTGCCAGCAGCTCAGGACCAACCGACACAGATACGCAGTATTTT	CASSSGPTDTDTQYF
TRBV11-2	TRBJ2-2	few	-	TGTGCCAGCAGCTTAAAATACTTCGGACACCTCGTGGAGCTGTTTTTT	CASSLKYFGHLVELFF
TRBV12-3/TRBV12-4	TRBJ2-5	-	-	TGTGCCAGCAGTTTTTCCAGTGGGGCCCAAGAGACCCAGTACTTC	CASSFSSGAQETQYF
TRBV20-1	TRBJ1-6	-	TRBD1	TGCAGTGCTAGTCGACAGGGGGATTCACCCCTCCACTTT	CSASRQGDSPLHF
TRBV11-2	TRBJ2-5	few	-	TGTGCCAGCATTCAAGGGGCTGGGGCCCAGTACTTC	CASIQGAGAQYF
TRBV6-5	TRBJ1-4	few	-	TGTGCCAGCAGCAGACAGGCGGACCAAAATGAAAAACTGTTTTTT	CASSRQADQNEKLFF
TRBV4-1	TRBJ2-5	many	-	TGCGCCAGCAGCCAAGACGTCGGACCGTCGCAAGAGACCCAGTACTTC	CASSQDVGPSQETQYF
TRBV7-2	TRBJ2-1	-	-	TGTGCCAGCAGCCCTAGCTCCTACAATGAGCAGTTCTTC	CASSPSSYNEQFF
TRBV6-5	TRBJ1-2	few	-	TGTGCCAGCAGGCGGGTGGGCAGCATAAACTATGGCTACACCTTC	CASRRVGSINYGYTF
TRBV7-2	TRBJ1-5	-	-	TGTGCCAGCAGCTTAGCAGGGGCAGGGAGTGACCAGCATTTT	CASSLAGAGSDQHF
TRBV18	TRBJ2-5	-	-	TGTGCCAGCTCACCGGGAACGGGGAGGATGAAGACCCAGTACTTC	CASSPGTGRMKTQYF
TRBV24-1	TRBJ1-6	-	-	TGTGCCACCAGTGAAGGCAAACACTGGGAGTCACCCCTCCACTTT	CATSEGKHWESPLHF
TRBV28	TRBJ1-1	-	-	TGTGCCAGCACCCCGGGAGGGGCTTTCACTGAAGCTTTCTTT	CASTPGGAFTEAFF
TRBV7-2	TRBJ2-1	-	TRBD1	TGTGCCAGCAGCCGGGACAGCTCCTACAATGAGCAGTTCTTC	CASSRDSSYNEQFF
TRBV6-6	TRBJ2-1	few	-	TGTGCCAGCAGCCCCCGAGCGGGCAATGAGCAGTTCTTC	CASSPRAGNEQFF
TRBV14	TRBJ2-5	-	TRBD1	TGTGCCAGCAGCCAGGGGACAGGGGGCTACCAAGAGACCCAGTACTTC	CASSQGTGGYQETQYF
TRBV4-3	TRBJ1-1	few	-	TGCGCCAGCAGTTGGGGGGCGAACACTGAAGCTTTCTTT	CASSWGANTEAFF
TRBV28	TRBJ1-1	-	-	TGTGCCAGCAGGACACCGAAACCGACAGTGAACACTGAAGCTTTCTTT	CASRTPKPTVNTEAFF
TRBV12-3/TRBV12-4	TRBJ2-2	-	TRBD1	TGTGCCAGCAGTACGAACAGGGGTAAAACCGGGGAGCTGTTTTTT	CASSTNRGKTGELFF
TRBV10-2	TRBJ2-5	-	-	TGCGCCAGCAGTGAGTCGAGGCAGGGGCGTCAAGAGACCCAGTACTTC	CASSESRQGRQETQYF
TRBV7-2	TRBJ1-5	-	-	TGTGCCAGCAGCCCTACACAGGGTAGCAATCAGCCCCAGCATTTT	CASSPTQGSNQPQHF
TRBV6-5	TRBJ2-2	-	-	TGTGCCAGCAGTTACGGGGCCAGAGGGTCCGGGGAGCTGTTTTTT	CASSYGARGSGELFF
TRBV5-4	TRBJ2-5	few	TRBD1	TGTGCCAGCAGCCGAGACGCCGGGACAGGGGAGACCCAGTACTTC	CASSRDAGTGETQYF
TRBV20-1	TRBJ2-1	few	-	TGCAGTGCTTGGAGGACGGCGTACAATGAGCAGTTCTTC	CSAWRTAYNEQFF
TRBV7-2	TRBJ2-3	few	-	TGTGCCAGCAGCTTACAGGTGGGGACTAGCACAGATACGCAGTATTTT	CASSLQVGTSTDTQYF
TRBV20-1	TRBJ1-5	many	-	TGCAGTGCTAGGCAGGGGAATCAGCCCCAGCATTTT	CSARQGNQPQHF
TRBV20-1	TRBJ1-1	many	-	TGCAGTGCTAGAGAGACCCCTAACACTGAAGCTTTCTTT	CSARETPNTEAFF
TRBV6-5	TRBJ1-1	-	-	TGTGCCAGCAGGAGAAATGGACCGACACGGAGGAACACTGAAGCTTTCTTT	CASRRNGPTRRNTEAFF
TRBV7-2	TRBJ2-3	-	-	TGTGCCAGCAGCTTAGATCCTACGCAGAATTTT	CASSLDPTQNF
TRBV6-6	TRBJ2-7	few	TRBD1	TGTGCCAGCAGTTACCGGGGACAGTATAACTTC	CASSYRGQYNF
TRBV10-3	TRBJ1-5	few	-	TGTGCCATCAGTGAGTCAGGGGCCTCGGATCAGCCCCAGCATTTT	CAISESGASDQPQHF
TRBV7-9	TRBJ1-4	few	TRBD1	TGTGCCAGCAGCTCCCGGACAGGGCGAACAGAAAAACTGTTTTTT	CASSSRTGRTEKLFF
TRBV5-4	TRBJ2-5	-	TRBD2	TGTGCCAGCAGCGCCCAACTAGCGGAGGAGACCCAGTACTTC	CASSAQLAEETQYF
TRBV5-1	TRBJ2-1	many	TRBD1	TGCGCCAGCAGCGCCGACAGGGGCGATGAGCAGTTCTTC	CASSADRGDEQFF
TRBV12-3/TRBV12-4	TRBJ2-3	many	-	TGTGCCAGCAGTATACTTAGGCTGCAGTATTTT	CASSILRLQYF
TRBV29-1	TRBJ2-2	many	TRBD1	TGCAGCGTTGACCTCGGACAGGGGAACACCGGGGAGCTGTTTTTT	CSVDLGQGNTGELFF
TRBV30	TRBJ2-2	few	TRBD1	TGTGCCTGGGCAGACAGGGGCAGGACCGGGGAGCTGTTTTTT	CAWADRGRTGELFF
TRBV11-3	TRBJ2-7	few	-	TGTGCCACCAAAACAGGACGGATAGGTGAGCAGTACTTC	CATKTGRIGEQYF